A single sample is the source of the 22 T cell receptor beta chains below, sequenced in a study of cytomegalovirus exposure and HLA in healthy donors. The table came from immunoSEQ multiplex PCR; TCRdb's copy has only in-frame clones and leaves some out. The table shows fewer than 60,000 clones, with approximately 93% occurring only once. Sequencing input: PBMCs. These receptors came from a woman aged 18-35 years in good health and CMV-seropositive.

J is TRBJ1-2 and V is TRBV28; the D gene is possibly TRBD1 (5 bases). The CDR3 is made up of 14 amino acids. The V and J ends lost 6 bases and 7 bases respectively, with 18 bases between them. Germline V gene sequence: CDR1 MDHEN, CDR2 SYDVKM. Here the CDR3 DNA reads TGTGCCAGCAGGGGGCCACAGGTGCCCGGTGGCTACACCTTC. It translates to CASRGPQVPGGYTF.

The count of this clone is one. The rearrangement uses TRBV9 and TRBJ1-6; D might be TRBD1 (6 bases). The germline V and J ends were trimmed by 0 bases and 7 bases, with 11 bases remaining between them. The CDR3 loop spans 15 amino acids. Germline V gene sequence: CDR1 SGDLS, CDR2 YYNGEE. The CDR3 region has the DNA TGTGCCAGCAGCGTAGGGGGGGGCCAAAATTCACCCCTCCACTTT. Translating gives CASSVGGGQNSPLHF. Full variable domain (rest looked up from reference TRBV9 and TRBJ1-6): DSGVTQTPKHLITATGQRVTLRCSPRSGDLSVYWYQQSLDQGLQFLIQYYNGEERAKGNILERFSAQQFPDLHSELNLSSLELGDSALYFCASSVGGGQNSPLHFGNGTRLTVT.

The chain's CDR3 is CASHEALDYQPQHF. The CDR3 DNA sequence: TGTGCCAGTCATGAGGCCTTGGACTATCAGCCCCAGCATTTT. The chain recombines TRBV19 with TRBJ1-5; D is unclear. The CDR3 has 14 residues. The V and J ends lost 8 bases and 5 bases respectively, with 16 bases between them. The germline V gene has CDR1 LNHDA and CDR2 SQIVND (reference sequence).

The CDR3, as DNA: TGTGCCAGCAGCTTAGTATTAGTGAACACTGAAGCTTTCTTT. The encoded protein is CASSLVLVNTEAFF. The chain couples TRBV7-2 to TRBJ1-1; D gene unclear. Looked up from germline, CDR1 is SGHTA and CDR2 is FQGNSA. V lost 1 base, J lost 0 bases, and 6 bases lay in between. The CDR3 has 14 residues.

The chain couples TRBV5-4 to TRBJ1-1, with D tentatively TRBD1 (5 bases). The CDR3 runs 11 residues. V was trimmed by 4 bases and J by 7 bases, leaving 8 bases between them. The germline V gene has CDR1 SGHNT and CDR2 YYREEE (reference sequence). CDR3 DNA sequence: TGTGCCAGCAGCGCACAGGATGAAGCTTTCTTT. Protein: CASSAQDEAFF.

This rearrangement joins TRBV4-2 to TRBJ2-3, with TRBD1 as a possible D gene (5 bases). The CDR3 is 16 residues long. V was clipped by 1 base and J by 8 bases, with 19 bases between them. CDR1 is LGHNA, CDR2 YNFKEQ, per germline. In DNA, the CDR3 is TGTGCCAGCAGCCAAGTCGTCGACAGTACCTACGGTACGCAGTATTTT. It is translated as CASSQVVDSTYGTQYF.

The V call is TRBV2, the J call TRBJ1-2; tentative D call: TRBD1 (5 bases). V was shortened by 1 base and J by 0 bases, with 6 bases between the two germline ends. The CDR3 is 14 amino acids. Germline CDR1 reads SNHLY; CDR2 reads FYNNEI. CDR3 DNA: TGTGCCAGCAGTGAAGACAGGACTAACTATGGCTACACCTTC. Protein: CASSEDRTNYGYTF.

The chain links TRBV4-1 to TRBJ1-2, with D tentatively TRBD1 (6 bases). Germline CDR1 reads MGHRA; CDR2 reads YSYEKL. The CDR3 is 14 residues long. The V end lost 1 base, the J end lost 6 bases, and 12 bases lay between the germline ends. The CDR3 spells CASSQVVQGNGYTF. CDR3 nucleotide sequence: TGCGCCAGCAGCCAAGTGGTCCAGGGGAATGGCTACACCTTC.

In nucleotides, the CDR3 is TGCGCCAGCAGCCAGGACAGAGTCGCAACTAATGAAAAACTGTTTTTT. Encoded protein: CASSQDRVATNEKLFF. The chain uses TRBV5-1 and TRBJ1-4; D possibly corresponds to TRBD1 (6 bases). V was clipped by 4 bases and J by 0 bases, with 13 bases between them. The CDR3 is 16 residues long. From germline, CDR1 is SGHRS and CDR2 YFSETQ.

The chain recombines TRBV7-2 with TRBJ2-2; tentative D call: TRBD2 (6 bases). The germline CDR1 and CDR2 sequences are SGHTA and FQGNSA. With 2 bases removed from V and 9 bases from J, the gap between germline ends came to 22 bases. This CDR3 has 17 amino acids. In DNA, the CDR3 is TGTGCCAGCAGCTTAATGTCCGGGGGACTGGGACCGAGGGAGCTGTTTTTT. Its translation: CASSLMSGGLGPRELFF.

CDR3 amino acids: CAWSLSHRGVAGSPLHF. DNA for the CDR3: TGTGCCTGGAGCCTAAGCCACAGGGGGGTTGCTGGTTCACCCCTCCACTTT. V usage is TRBV30 and J usage is TRBJ1-6, with TRBD1 matching over 8 bases. Per the germline V gene, CDR1 is GTSNPN and CDR2 is SVGIG (reference sequence). Germline trimming cut 3 bases from V and 9 bases from J; bases unmatched to any gene: 16. This CDR3 region has 17 residues.

In DNA form, the CDR3 reads TGTGCCAGCAGTGAGCTTGGTAGCGGGGGGGTAGATGAGCAGTTCTTC. It is translated as CASSELGSGGVDEQFF. This chain connects TRBV6-4 to TRBJ2-1; 11 nucleotides agree with TRBD2. Germline trimming cut 3 bases from V and 8 bases from J; bases unmatched to any gene: 9. CDR1 and CDR2 (germline): MRHNA, SNTAGT. This CDR3 has 16 amino acids.

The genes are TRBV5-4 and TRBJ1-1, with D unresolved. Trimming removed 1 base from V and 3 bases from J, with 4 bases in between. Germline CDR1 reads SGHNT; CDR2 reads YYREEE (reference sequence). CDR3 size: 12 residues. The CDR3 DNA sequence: TGTGCCAGCAGCTTGCTAGACACTGAAGCTTTCTTT. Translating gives CASSLLDTEAFF.

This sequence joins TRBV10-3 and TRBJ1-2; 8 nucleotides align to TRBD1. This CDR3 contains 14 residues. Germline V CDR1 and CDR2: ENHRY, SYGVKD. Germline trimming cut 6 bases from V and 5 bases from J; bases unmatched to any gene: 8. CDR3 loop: CAISYGQGSYGYTF. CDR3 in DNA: TGTGCCATCAGCTATGGACAGGGATCTTATGGCTACACCTTC.

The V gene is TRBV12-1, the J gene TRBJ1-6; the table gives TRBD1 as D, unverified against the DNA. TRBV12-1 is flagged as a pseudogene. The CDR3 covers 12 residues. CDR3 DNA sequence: TGTGCCAGCAGCTTTGATCTCCCAGGGTGCAACTTT. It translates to CASSFDLPGCNF.

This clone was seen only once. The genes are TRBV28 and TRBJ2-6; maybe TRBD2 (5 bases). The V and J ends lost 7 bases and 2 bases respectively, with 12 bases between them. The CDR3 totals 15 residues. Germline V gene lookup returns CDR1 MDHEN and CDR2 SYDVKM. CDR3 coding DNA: TGTGCCAGCATCCAGCACGGGGCTGGGGCCAACGTCCTGACTTTC. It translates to CASIQHGAGANVLTF.

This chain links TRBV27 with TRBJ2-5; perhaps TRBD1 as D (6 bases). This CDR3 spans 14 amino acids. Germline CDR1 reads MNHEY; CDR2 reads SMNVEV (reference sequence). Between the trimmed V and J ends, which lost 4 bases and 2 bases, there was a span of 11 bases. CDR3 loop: CASSSLDRQETQYF. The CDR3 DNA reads TGTGCCAGCAGTTCTCTAGACAGGCAAGAGACCCAGTACTTC.

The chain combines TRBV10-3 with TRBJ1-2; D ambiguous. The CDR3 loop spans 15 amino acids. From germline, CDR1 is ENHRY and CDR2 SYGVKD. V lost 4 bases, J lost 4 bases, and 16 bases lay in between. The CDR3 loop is CAISGSPLSPYGYTF. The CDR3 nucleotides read TGTGCCATCAGTGGGTCACCCTTAAGCCCCTATGGCTACACCTTC.

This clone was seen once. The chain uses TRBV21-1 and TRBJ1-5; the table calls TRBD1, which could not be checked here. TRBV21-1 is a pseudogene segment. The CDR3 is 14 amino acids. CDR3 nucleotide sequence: TGTGCCAGCACCCAAGTTACAGGAGTCGAGCCCCAGCATTTT. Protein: CASTQVTGVEPQHF.

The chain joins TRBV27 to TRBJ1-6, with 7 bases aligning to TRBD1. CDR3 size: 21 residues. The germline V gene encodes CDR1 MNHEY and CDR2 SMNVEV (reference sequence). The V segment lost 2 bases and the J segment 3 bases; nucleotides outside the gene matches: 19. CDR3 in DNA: TGTGCCAGCAGTTTACGTGGCTGGGCAGGGGGTTTGAACCGCTATAATTCACCCCTCCACTTT. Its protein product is CASSLRGWAGGLNRYNSPLHF.

The CDR3 loop is CASSLRQGRTEAFF. The CDR3 DNA reads as TGTGCCAGCAGCCTCCGGCAAGGGAGGACTGAAGCTTTCTTT. This sequence joins TRBV6-5 and TRBJ1-1; D remains ambiguous. The germline V and J ends were trimmed by 6 bases and 5 bases, with 16 bases remaining between them. CDR1 and CDR2 from the germline V gene are MNHEY and SVGAGI. The CDR3 totals 14 residues.

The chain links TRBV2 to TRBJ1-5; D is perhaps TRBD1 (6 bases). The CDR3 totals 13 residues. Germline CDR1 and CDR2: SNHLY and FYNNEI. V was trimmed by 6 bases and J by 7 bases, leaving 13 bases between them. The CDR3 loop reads CASRGGGGQPQHF. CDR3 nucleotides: TGTGCCAGCAGAGGGGGTGGTGGGCAGCCCCAGCATTTT.